The TCR beta chain under discussion was sequenced for a study of T cells in Graves' hyperthyroidism and ophthalmopathy. Across the whole study: It was at initial diagnosis, before any treatment, that peripheral blood was collected.

TCR beta CDR3 regions were amplified from RNA transcripts. Primed by the HTBI set, a first-round RT-PCR was run on the TCR CDR3. TCRdb re-called the multiplex PCR reads with MiXCR, one entry per CDR3 protein. The sample gives fewer than 900,000 distinct CDR3 sequences, 16% of which show up once; approximately 8% is in the top ten. The germline CDR1 and CDR2 sequences are SEHNR and FQNEAQ (reference sequence). There are 15 residues in the CDR3. V was clipped by 6 bases and J by 0 bases; unmatched bases: 7. It was uncontrolled infection, other autoimmune disease, pregnancy or lactation that excluded patients. Extraction of PBMCs used about 9.2 ml of fresh peripheral blood.

The receptor was derived from a man between 18 and 35 years old with Graves' hyperthyroidism. The sequenced material came from blood. The chain carries TRBV7-9 and TRBJ1-2; 7 positions agree with TRBD1. The CDR3 nucleotides read TGTGCCAGCAGACTAGACGGGACAGCTAACTATGGCTACACCTTC. It encodes CASRLDGTANYGYTF. Together with reference TRBV7-9 and TRBJ1-2, the CDR3 gives the full variable domain: DTGVSQNPRHKITKRGQNVTFRCDPISEHNRLYWYRQTLGQGPEFLTYFQNEAQLEKSRLLSDRFSAERPKGSFSTLEIQRTEQGDSAMYLCASRLDGTANYGYTFGSGTRLTVV.